This TCR beta chain derives from a study of follicular helper T cells after annual influenza vaccination. The assay was immunoSEQ multiplex PCR, and TCRdb's table has in-frame clones only and misses some. Here the sample spans 28,000 or so clones, about 82% being singletons. Time point defined: 2014-2015 season, pre-vaccination. Community-dwelling subjects without influenza vaccination in the prior 6 months were enrolled. Trimming cost V 5 bases and J 5 bases, with 10 bases left between them. This CDR3 has 13 residues. Germline V gene data show CDR1 as MNHEY and CDR2 as SMNVEV (reference sequence). Sequencing used CXCR5+ CD38- circulating T follicular helper cells from blood, obtained on the day of influenza vaccination. Regarding subset: circulating Tfh, non-naive CD4+CXCR5+PD-1+ (ICOS+CD38+ or ICOS-CD38-). The source of this sequence is an adult who received the influenza vaccine. The chain uses TRBV27 and TRBJ2-1, with D tentatively TRBD1 (5 bases). CDR3 bases: TGTGCCAGCAGTACCTGGACAAACAATGAGCAGTTCTTC. Translated: CASSTWTNNEQFF.